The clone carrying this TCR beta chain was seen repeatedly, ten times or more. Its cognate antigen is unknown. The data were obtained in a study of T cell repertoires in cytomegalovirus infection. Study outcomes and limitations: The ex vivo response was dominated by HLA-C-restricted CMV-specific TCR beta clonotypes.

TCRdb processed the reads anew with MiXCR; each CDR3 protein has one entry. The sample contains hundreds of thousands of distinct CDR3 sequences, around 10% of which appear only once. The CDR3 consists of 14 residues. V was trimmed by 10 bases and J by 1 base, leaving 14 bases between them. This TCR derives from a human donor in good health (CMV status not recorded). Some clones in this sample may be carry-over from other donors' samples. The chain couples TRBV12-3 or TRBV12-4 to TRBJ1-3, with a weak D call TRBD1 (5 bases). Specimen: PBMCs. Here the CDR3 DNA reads TGTGCCACCCAGGGAGGGGCGTCTGGAAACACCATATATTTT. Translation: CATQGGASGNTIYF.